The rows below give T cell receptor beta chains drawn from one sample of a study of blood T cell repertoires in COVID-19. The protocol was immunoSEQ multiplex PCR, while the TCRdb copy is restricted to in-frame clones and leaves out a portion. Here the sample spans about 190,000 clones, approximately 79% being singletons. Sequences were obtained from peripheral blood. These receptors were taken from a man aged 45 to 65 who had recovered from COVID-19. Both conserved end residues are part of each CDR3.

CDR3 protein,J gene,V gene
CASSVAPYEQYF,TRBJ2-7,TRBV2
CATSTDREGDEQFF,TRBJ2-1,TRBV24-1
CASSLTPGDHRSYTF,TRBJ1-2,TRBV7-3
CASSFLGRGYEQYF,TRBJ2-7,TRBV28
CASSSDSPSLYNEQFF,TRBJ2-1,TRBV7-9
CASSSQVSNQPQHF,TRBJ1-5,TRBV19
CASSQEGSADGYTF,TRBJ1-2,TRBV3-1/TRBV3-2
CASSLPGSGNTIYF,TRBJ1-3,TRBV5-1
CATRLAGGYNEQFF,TRBJ2-1,TRBV15
CSASTSGRKYF,TRBJ2-5,TRBV20-1
CASSPDGGSGANVLTF,TRBJ2-6,TRBV7-3
CASSYPLQGTNTEAFF,TRBJ1-1,TRBV6-6
CASSLGGGLYEQYF,TRBJ2-7,TRBV7-9
CASSILAANYGYTF,TRBJ1-2,TRBV19
CASSQQGADTDTQYF,TRBJ2-3,TRBV6-5
CASSVEGQANQPQHF,TRBJ1-5,TRBV9
CASSQDLGVGANVLTF,TRBJ2-6,TRBV3-1/TRBV3-2
CATSWGGIVDTQYF,TRBJ2-3,TRBV15
CAWSPGVEETQYF,TRBJ2-5,TRBV30
CASSQFPLINQPQHF,TRBJ1-5,TRBV23-1
CASSLQGIAITEAFF,TRBJ1-1,TRBV7-9
CAGRGNTGELFF,TRBJ2-2,TRBV6-5
CASSLLPLAGAPDTQYF,TRBJ2-3,TRBV7-3
CASSPPGRNEQYF,TRBJ2-7,TRBV6-5
CATLPRGTAYGYTF,TRBJ1-2,TRBV27
CATQGRVFPYEQYF,TRBJ2-7,TRBV27
CAITRTSGSQETQYF,TRBJ2-5,TRBV10-3
CASSESPVVAGAGDTQYF,TRBJ2-3,TRBV10-2
CASSQDRASGITDTQYF,TRBJ2-3,TRBV4-2
CASSGGQGDTGELFF,TRBJ2-2,TRBV5-1
CASSQGRQSLAEDTDTQYF,TRBJ2-3,TRBV4-1
CASSGIAGVVYEQYF,TRBJ2-7,TRBV6-5
CASSLGLAHREQYF,TRBJ2-7,TRBV7-2
CASSSGTAGNTIYF,TRBJ1-3,TRBV27
CSVRTSGEGDEQYF,TRBJ2-7,TRBV29-1
CASTSVGQTSYEQYF,TRBJ2-7,TRBV27
CASSQDFRARWEGGFNEQFF,TRBJ2-1,TRBV3-1/TRBV3-2
CASSTSGLAGGTSTDTQYF,TRBJ2-3,TRBV28
CASSLEPGGNSPLHF,TRBJ1-6,TRBV11-3
CASSLALLAAQETQYF,TRBJ2-5,TRBV5-5
CASSSKREGSFSDTQYF,TRBJ2-3,TRBV6-2/TRBV6-3
CASSPTQGGWTEAFF,TRBJ1-1,TRBV28
CASSQDQQGADYGYTF,TRBJ1-2,TRBV4-2
CASSPIQGWEAYSQETQYF,TRBJ2-5,TRBV18
CASSQIRNEKLFF,TRBJ1-4,TRBV4-1
CAISESLGQRNYGYTF,TRBJ1-2,TRBV10-3
CASSPEQGALNEKLFF,TRBJ1-4,TRBV7-9
CAWSALDRSNQPQHF,TRBJ1-5,TRBV30
CASSLTASFTGELFF,TRBJ2-2,TRBV7-2
CASSPVRSSTTETQYF,TRBJ2-5,TRBV5-4
CASSMAGQPNEKLFF,TRBJ1-4,TRBV19
CASSIARGTGELFF,TRBJ2-2,TRBV19